This TCR beta chain comes out of a study of shared clonotypes between healthy human individuals. Overall study context: The study used three CD4 naive, three CD4 memory, two CD8 naive and one CD8 memory plate per donor. Overall study results and limits: In having few donors, the study represented limited genetic and exposure-history diversity.

Of note for this clone: Its antigen is still unknown.

Roughly 27,000 T cell genomes, or roughly 200 ng DNA, went into the sorted-subset replicate PCRs. Per the study methods: In the immunoSEQ data, sequences were junction-only and lacked quality scores, so filtering differed. Method: immunoSEQ multiplex PCR; TCRdb's copy keeps in-frame clones and lacks some. Clone size and V and J calls were adopted from that table, with D and trimming inferred from the DNA. Of roughly 380,000 clones listed, about 96% were seen once; the top ten hold 0.32%. With V trimmed by 5 bases and J by 3 bases, 7 bases remained unmatched. The CDR3 runs 14 residues. Per germline, CDR1 SGHTA and CDR2 FQGNSA.

The receptor was isolated from a man between 25 and 39 years old in good health. Sequencing was done on a sample of memory CD8+ T cells sorted from blood. The subset denotes: CD45RO+ cells pooled with CCR7-negative TemRA cells. The chain links TRBV7-2 to TRBJ2-7; 7 positions agree with TRBD1. The CDR3 DNA reads TGTGCCAGCAGCAGACAGGGCGAGAACTACGAGCAGTACTTC. This encodes CASSRQGENYEQYF. Complete variable domain (other parts from reference TRBV7-2 and TRBJ2-7): GAGVSQSPSNKVTEKGKDVELRCDPISGHTALYWYRQSLGQGLEFLIYFQGNSAPDKSGLPSDRFSAERTGGSVSTLTIQRTQQEDSAVYLCASSRQGENYEQYFGPGTRLTVT.